These T cell receptor beta chains were read from a single sample in a study of T cell responses to AZD1222 COVID-19 vaccine. TCRdb's copy holds only in-frame clones and misses some; the assay was immunoSEQ multiplex PCR. This table holds about 130,000 clones, 80% to 95% found once. The sequenced sample was peripheral blood, obtained on day 0 of AZD1222 vaccination. The source of these receptors is an adult in good health. The CDR3 runs from the conserved cysteine through the conserved F or W. D genes are given only for firm matches. Size tells how often a clone was seen (once, few, many) or the class of an expanded clone, and some rows leave it out.

clone_size	d_call	v_call	j_call	cdr3_nt	cdr3_aa
-	TRBD1	TRBV6-5	TRBJ2-5	TGTGCCAGCAGTTCCGCACAGGGGGAAGAGACCCAGTACTTC	CASSSAQGEETQYF
once	TRBD1	TRBV14	TRBJ2-3	TGTGCCAGCAGCCAAGACCCATGGACAGGCTTCACAGATACGCAGTATTTT	CASSQDPWTGFTDTQYF
-	-	TRBV12-3/TRBV12-4	TRBJ1-5	TGTGCCAGCACCAAAGGGGGGAATCAGCCCCAGCATTTT	CASTKGGNQPQHF
-	-	TRBV11-2	TRBJ2-7	TGTGCCAGCAGCTTAGTAGGGGACGGGTCCTACGAGCAGTACTTC	CASSLVGDGSYEQYF
-	-	TRBV27	TRBJ1-1	TGTGCCAGCAGTTTGGACAGCATCTCTGAAGCTTTCTTT	CASSLDSISEAFF
-	-	TRBV7-2	TRBJ2-1	TGTGCCAGCAGGTACCTCAGCGGGGAGCAGTTCTTC	CASRYLSGEQFF
-	-	TRBV7-8	TRBJ2-1	TGTGCCAGCAGCTTACGGGCCGGCTCCTACAATGAGCAGTTCTTC	CASSLRAGSYNEQFF
-	TRBD1	TRBV27	TRBJ1-5	TGTGCCAGCGCCAGGGGGCCGATGAATCAGCCCCAGCATTTT	CASARGPMNQPQHF
-	TRBD2	TRBV10-3	TRBJ2-5	TGTGCCATCAGTGACTTAGCGGGAGGGGGGAGAGGACAAGAGACCCAGTACTTC	CAISDLAGGGRGQETQYF
-	-	TRBV4-1	TRBJ1-5	TGCGCCAGCAGCGGTCCTTATAGCAATCAGCCCCAGCATTTT	CASSGPYSNQPQHF
-	-	TRBV14	TRBJ2-1	TGTGCCAGCAGCCGGGATTACCTATCCTACAATGAGCAGTTCTTC	CASSRDYLSYNEQFF
-	-	TRBV30	TRBJ1-1	TGTGCCTGGAGTATCCTGAACACTGAAGCTTTCTTT	CAWSILNTEAFF
once	TRBD1	TRBV7-7	TRBJ2-2	TGTGCCAGCAGCGCCGGACAGGGCGGGGAGCTGTTTTTT	CASSAGQGGELFF
-	-	TRBV11-2	TRBJ2-3	TGTGCCAGCAGCTTCGCGGGGCTCCTCCCCACAGATACGCAGTATTTT	CASSFAGLLPTDTQYF
-	TRBD1	TRBV4-3	TRBJ1-2	TGCGCCAGCAGCCAAGGGACAGGGGGCCGGTATGGCTACACCTTC	CASSQGTGGRYGYTF
-	-	TRBV9	TRBJ2-1	TGTGCCAGCAGCCACAAGGGGGAAACCTACAATGAGCAGTTCTTC	CASSHKGETYNEQFF
-	-	TRBV3-1/TRBV3-2	TRBJ2-7	TGTGCCAGCAGCCAAGAAACTAGCTCGTACGAGCAGTACTTC	CASSQETSSYEQYF
large	TRBD1	TRBV18	TRBJ1-2	TGTGCCAGCTCAACCAGGGGGAACTATGGCTACACCTTC	CASSTRGNYGYTF
-	-	TRBV6-5	TRBJ1-2	TGTGCCAGCGTAAATTTGTATGGCTACACCTTC	CASVNLYGYTF
-	-	TRBV2	TRBJ1-2	TGTGCCAGCAAACAAGTGTCAGGTGACTATGGCTACACCTTC	CASKQVSGDYGYTF
-	-	TRBV11-2	TRBJ1-5	TGTGCCAGCAGCTTATCGGACGGTCAGCCCCAGCATTTT	CASSLSDGQPQHF
-	-	TRBV19	TRBJ2-2	TGTGCCAGTAGTATAATACAGGTCCGCGTTAACACCGGGGAGCTGTTTTTT	CASSIIQVRVNTGELFF
once	TRBD1	TRBV5-4	TRBJ1-2	TGTGCCAGCACCAACAGGGGGCAGGATGGCTACACCTTC	CASTNRGQDGYTF
-	-	TRBV5-1	TRBJ2-2	TGCGCCAGCAGCTTCAGTTCCACCGGGGAGCTGTTTTTT	CASSFSSTGELFF
-	-	TRBV4-2	TRBJ2-1	TGTGCCAGCAGCCAAGATGCGGGGAACGAGCAGTTCTTC	CASSQDAGNEQFF
-	-	TRBV28	TRBJ1-4	TGTGCCAGCAGTTTGGGGGGGGATGTGACTAATGAAAAACTGTTTTTT	CASSLGGDVTNEKLFF
few	TRBD1	TRBV29-1	TRBJ1-2	TGCAGCGTTGTTAATCCGGGACAGGGCCCTAGTGGCTACACCTTC	CSVVNPGQGPSGYTF
-	-	TRBV14	TRBJ1-2	TGTGCCAGCAGCCACCCCCAAGGGGATGGCTACACCTTC	CASSHPQGDGYTF
few	-	TRBV18	TRBJ2-7	TGTGCCAGCTCACCACTAGACAGTGTTGGCGAGCAGTACTTC	CASSPLDSVGEQYF
-	-	TRBV28	TRBJ1-5	TGTGCCAGCAGTGCGAGAACCGGGACATTGAATCAGCCCCAGCATTTT	CASSARTGTLNQPQHF
-	TRBD2	TRBV5-1	TRBJ2-7	TGCGCCAGCCAACTAGCGGGAAGCTCCTACGAGCAGTACTTC	CASQLAGSSYEQYF
-	-	TRBV18	TRBJ1-3	TGTGCCAGCTCACCAGGTAACCACGCGGACACCATATATTTT	CASSPGNHADTIYF
-	-	TRBV2	TRBJ2-1	TGTGCCAGCAGTGAAAGACCCGTCGGCAATGAGCAGTTCTTC	CASSERPVGNEQFF
-	-	TRBV19	TRBJ2-1	TGTGCCAGTACTCTCCATTCGAGGCCGCCCTACAATGAGCAGTTCTTC	CASTLHSRPPYNEQFF
-	-	TRBV12-5	TRBJ1-1	TGTGCTAGTGGTTTGCAACAGGGAGGCAACACTGAAGCTTTCTTT	CASGLQQGGNTEAFF
-	TRBD1	TRBV28	TRBJ1-5	TGTGCCAGCAGCTTACAGGGGCGGGTCGGGCCCCAGCATTTT	CASSLQGRVGPQHF
-	-	TRBV5-6	TRBJ2-6	TGTGCCAGCAGCTTTGGTCGGAGCCCCGGGGGGGCCAACGTCCTGACTTTC	CASSFGRSPGGANVLTF
-	-	TRBV11-2	TRBJ1-1	TGTGCCAGCAGCCCCGGAATGAACACTGAAGCTTTCTTT	CASSPGMNTEAFF
-	-	TRBV5-4	TRBJ2-3	TGTGCCAGCAGAGGTAGCACAGATACGCAGTATTTT	CASRGSTDTQYF
-	-	TRBV28	TRBJ1-5	TGTGCCAGCAGTCCGGGACAATTTAGTCAGCCCCAGCATTTT	CASSPGQFSQPQHF
-	-	TRBV6-5	TRBJ2-2	TGTGCCAGCAGTTACCGGGCGGCCGGGGTACCCGGGGAGCTGTTTTTT	CASSYRAAGVPGELFF
-	-	TRBV11-2	TRBJ2-5	TGTGCCAGCAGCTTAGGCATCTCGGGCGGGACCCAGTACTTC	CASSLGISGGTQYF
-	TRBD1	TRBV19	TRBJ1-1	TGTGCCAGTAGGACGGACAGGGGGTCGGGGACTGAAGCTTTCTTT	CASRTDRGSGTEAFF
once	-	TRBV5-1	TRBJ2-7	TGCGCCAGCAGCCAGGGAGAGGAGTCCTACGAGCAGTACTTC	CASSQGEESYEQYF
-	-	TRBV5-4	TRBJ1-6	TGTGCCAGCAGCGCCAAGGGTTCGTCTTGGCCCCTCCACTTT	CASSAKGSSWPLHF